These 21 T cell receptor beta chains share one sample of origin, sequenced in a study of OX40 agonist ivuxolimab in advanced cancers. Assay used: immunoSEQ multiplex PCR; TCRdb lists only in-frame clones, some missing. The data show roughly 40,000 clones, with approximately 92% seen just once and approximately 4.6% held by the top ten. This specimen consisted of CD4+ or CD8+ T cells sorted from blood, obtained in a trial of the OX40 agonist ivuxolimab. These receptor sequences come from an adult with an advanced solid tumor such as melanoma, head and neck, liver or kidney cancer.

The chain couples TRBV19 to TRBJ2-3, with D unclear. The germline V and J ends were trimmed by 5 bases and 0 bases, with 12 bases remaining between them. The CDR3 is 15 amino acids. Per the germline V gene, CDR1 is LNHDA and CDR2 is SQIVND (reference sequence). The CDR3 region is CASSQQLSSTDTQYF. Written as DNA, the CDR3 is TGTGCCAGTAGTCAACAGCTATCTAGCACAGATACGCAGTATTTT.

The chain is built from TRBV6-6 and TRBJ2-2; 8 bases fit TRBD1. Germline V CDR1 and CDR2: MNHNY, SVGAGI (reference sequence). The CDR3 loop spans 15 amino acids. J gave up 7 bases and V 4 bases, and 8 bases lay outside the gene matches. The CDR3: CASSFQTGVGGELFF. DNA of the CDR3: TGTGCCAGCAGTTTTCAGACAGGGGTAGGCGGGGAGCTGTTTTTT.

The chain uses TRBV10-3 and TRBJ2-5; no definite D call. The CDR3 is 11 residues long. Germline lookup yields CDR1 ENHRY and CDR2 SYGVKD. Deletions cut 8 bases from V and 1 base from J, with 5 bases between. CDR3 in amino acids: CAIGIQETQYF. In nucleotides, the CDR3 is TGTGCCATCGGGATCCAAGAGACCCAGTACTTC.

V usage is TRBV6-1 and J usage is TRBJ2-3; 7 bases agree with TRBD1. CDR1 is MNHNS and CDR2 is SASEGT in the germline V gene. V lost 5 bases and J lost 1; bases outside the gene matches: 3. The CDR3 contains 14 residues. DNA of the CDR3: TGTGCCAGCAGTCGAGACAGGGGCACAGATACGCAGTATTTT. This sequence encodes CASSRDRGTDTQYF.

The chain carries TRBV6-6 and TRBJ2-3; D uncertain. The germline CDR1 and CDR2 sequences are MNHNY and SVGAGI (reference sequence). V lost 0 bases, J lost 0 bases, and 10 bases lay in between. There are 16 residues in the CDR3. DNA of the CDR3: TGTGCCAGCAGTTACTCGAGAGGTACTAGCACAGATACGCAGTATTTT. Translating it yields CASSYSRGTSTDTQYF.

The J gene is TRBJ2-2, the V gene TRBV18; D is ambiguous. The CDR3 is made up of 15 amino acids. Germline V gene sequence: CDR1 KGHSH, CDR2 LQKENI. V gave up 2 bases and J gave up 0 bases, with 7 bases separating them. CDR3 DNA sequence: TGTGCCAGCTCACCAAAGCGAACGAACACCGGGGAGCTGTTTTTT. This sequence encodes CASSPKRTNTGELFF.

The sample holds a few counts of this clone. This chain links TRBV15 with TRBJ2-1; 12 bases are shared with TRBD2. Germline lookup yields CDR1 LNHNV and CDR2 YYDKDF (reference sequence). The V and J ends lost 8 bases and 9 bases, in that order; junction bases with no gene match: 11. CDR3 length equals 15 residues. In nucleotides, the CDR3 is TGTGCCACCTCGTCCGCTAGCGGGGGGGCTACTGAGCAGTTCTTC. This codes for CATSSASGGATEQFF.

This rearrangement joins TRBV30 to TRBJ2-1, with 9 bases fitting TRBD1. This CDR3 contains 13 residues. The germline CDR1 and CDR2 sequences are GTSNPN and SVGIG (reference sequence). Trimming at V came to 2 bases and at J to 7 bases, leaving 3 bases not matched to a gene. CDR3 nucleotides: TGTGCCTGGAGTCCGACAGGGGGTAATGAGCAGTTCTTC. Amino acids: CAWSPTGGNEQFF.

The chain uses TRBV4-2 and TRBJ2-1; D gene ambiguous. Germline assignment: CDR1 LGHNA and CDR2 YNFKEQ. V lost 1 base, J lost 3 bases, and 4 bases lay in between. The CDR3 has 13 residues. CDR3 nucleotide sequence: TGTGCCAGCAGCCAAGGACTCTACAATGAGCAGTTCTTC. Its protein is CASSQGLYNEQFF.

The chain carries TRBV29-1 and TRBJ1-4; weak D call: TRBD1 (6 bases). With 6 bases removed from V and 3 bases from J, the gap between germline ends came to 17 bases. The CDR3 sequence is 15 residues long. Germline V lookup: CDR1 SQVTM, CDR2 ANQGSEA. The CDR3 loop reads CSVAGGGNSNEKLFF. DNA for the CDR3: TGCAGCGTGGCGGGGGGCGGTAATTCTAATGAAAAACTGTTTTTT.

The J gene is TRBJ2-1, the V gene TRBV7-2; no clear D. V lost 5 bases and J 0 bases, leaving 14 bases between the germline ends. The V gene's germline CDR1 is SGHTA and CDR2 FQGNSA. The CDR3 has 16 amino acids. The CDR3 reads CASSQRTRSSYNEQFF. The CDR3, as DNA: TGTGCCAGCAGCCAACGGACGCGGAGCTCCTACAATGAGCAGTTCTTC.

The sample holds a few counts of this clone. V gene TRBV19 combines with J gene TRBJ1-1; D gene ambiguous. The germline V gene encodes CDR1 LNHDA and CDR2 SQIVND (reference sequence). Trimming cost V 3 bases and J 8 bases, with 7 bases left between them. The CDR3 loop spans 11 amino acids. The CDR3 coding sequence is TGTGCCAGTAGTATCGAAGCAGAAGCTTTCTTT. As protein: CASSIEAEAFF.

The rearrangement joins TRBV7-8 to TRBJ1-3, with 7 bases aligning to TRBD1. Germline V gives CDR1 SGHVS, CDR2 FQNEAQ. CDR3 size: 18 residues. Trimming cost V 0 bases and J 4 bases; bases outside gene matches: 12. CDR3 in amino acids: CASSLAHVRQGFGNTIYF. CDR3 DNA: TGTGCCAGCAGCTTAGCACACGTTCGACAGGGCTTCGGAAACACCATATATTTT. Using reference TRBV7-8 and TRBJ1-3 for the parts outside the CDR3, the full variable domain is GAGVSQSPRYKVAKRGQDVALRCDPISGHVSLFWYQQALGQGPEFLTYFQNEAQLDKSGLPSDRFFAERPEGSVSTLKIQRTQQEDSAVYLCASSLAHVRQGFGNTIYFGEGSWLTVV.

The rearrangement links TRBV4-1 to TRBJ2-3; D is possibly TRBD1 or TRBD2 (7 bases each). The CDR3 runs to 17 residues. With 2 bases removed from V and 2 bases from J, the gap between germline ends came to 17 bases. Germline CDR1 MGHRA, CDR2 YSYEKL. CDR3 in DNA: TGCGCCAGCAGCCAACACAGGGGAGGGGGAGACACAGATACGCAGTATTTT. Translated, it gives CASSQHRGGGDTDTQYF.

This CDR3 is CASSLTTYEQYF. CDR3 bases: TGTGCCAGCAGCCTAACTACCTACGAGCAGTACTTC. The J gene is TRBJ2-7, the V gene TRBV13; no firm D call. Trimming took 5 bases from V and 2 from J, leaving 7 bases between them. Germline CDR1 PRHDT, CDR2 FYEKMQ (reference sequence). This CDR3 is built from 12 residues.

This chain links TRBV4-2 with TRBJ2-6; D may correspond to TRBD1 or TRBD2 (5 bases each). CDR1 and CDR2 (germline): LGHNA, YNFKEQ. Trimming took 0 bases from V and 1 from J, leaving 16 bases between them. The CDR3 covers 19 residues. The CDR3 nucleotides are TGTGCCAGCAGCCAAGAAGGGGAGAGGGCACCTTCTGGGGCCAACGTCCTGACTTTC. Protein sequence: CASSQEGERAPSGANVLTF.

V is TRBV11-3 and J is TRBJ2-1; D unresolved. V was clipped by 1 base and J by 6 bases, with 13 bases between them. This CDR3 is 15 amino acids long. Germline V CDR1 and CDR2: SGHNT, YENEEA. CDR3 nucleotides: TGTGCCAGCAGCTTAGGGAGCTCGGGCACCAATGAGCAGTTCTTC. This gives the protein CASSLGSSGTNEQFF.

The V and J genes are TRBV5-8 and TRBJ1-6; the D gene is possibly TRBD1 (5 bases). The V and J ends lost 6 bases and 8 bases respectively, with 18 bases between them. Per germline, CDR1 SGHTS and CDR2 YDEGEE. The CDR3 length is 15 residues. The CDR3 sequence is CASNLAGLGHSPLHF. The DNA of the CDR3 is TGTGCCAGCAATTTAGCCGGGCTGGGGCATTCACCCCTCCACTTT. Variable domain in full (rest from reference TRBV5-8 and TRBJ1-6): EAGVTQSPTHLIKTRGQQATLRCSPISGHTSVYWYQQALGLGLQFLLWYDEGEERNRGNFPPRFSGRQFPNYSSELNVNALELEDSALYLCASNLAGLGHSPLHFGNGTRLTVT.

The chain has TRBV11-2 and TRBJ2-7, with 7 bases that match TRBD1. CDR1 is SGHAT and CDR2 is FQNNGV in the germline V gene. The CDR3 loop spans 15 amino acids. Germline trimming cut 1 base from V and 6 bases from J; bases unmatched to any gene: 9. The DNA of the CDR3 is TGTGCCAGCAGCTTAGTCGGCTGGACAGGAGGCGAGCAGTACTTC. It is translated as CASSLVGWTGGEQYF.

This chain joins TRBV7-6 and TRBJ2-5; TRBD1 matches at 8 bases. CDR1 and CDR2 from the germline V gene are SGHVS and FNYEAQ. The CDR3 loop spans 16 amino acids. V was pared by 4 bases and J by 4 bases, with 11 bases of the junction left unmatched. The CDR3 loop is CASSSPGGLGGETQYF. The DNA for the CDR3 is TGTGCCAGCAGCTCCCCAGGGGGCCTGGGAGGAGAGACCCAGTACTTC.

The table lists this clone with a count of one. This rearrangement joins TRBV5-4 to TRBJ2-1; 11 bases match TRBD2. Germline V gene data show CDR1 as SGHNT and CDR2 as YYREEE (reference sequence). With 4 bases clipped from V and 3 bases from J, the junction kept 3 bases outside the gene matches. This CDR3 has 15 amino acids. CDR3: CASSITSGSYNEQFF. CDR3 sequence (DNA): TGTGCCAGCAGCATTACTAGCGGGAGCTACAATGAGCAGTTCTTC.